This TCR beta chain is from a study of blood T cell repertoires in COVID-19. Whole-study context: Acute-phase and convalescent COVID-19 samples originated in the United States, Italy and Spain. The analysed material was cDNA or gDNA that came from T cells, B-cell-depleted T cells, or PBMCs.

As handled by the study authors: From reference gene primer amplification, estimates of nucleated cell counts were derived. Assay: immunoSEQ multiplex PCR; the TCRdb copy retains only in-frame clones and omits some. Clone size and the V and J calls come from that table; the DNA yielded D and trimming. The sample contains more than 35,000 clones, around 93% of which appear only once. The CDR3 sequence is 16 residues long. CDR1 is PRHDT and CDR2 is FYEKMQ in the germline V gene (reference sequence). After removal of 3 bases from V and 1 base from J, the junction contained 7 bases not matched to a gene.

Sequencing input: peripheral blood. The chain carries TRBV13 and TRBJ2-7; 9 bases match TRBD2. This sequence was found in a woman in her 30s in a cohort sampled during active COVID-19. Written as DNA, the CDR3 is TGTGCCAGCAGCTTGTACGGGACTAGCAGGTCCTACGAGCAGTACTTC. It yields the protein CASSLYGTSRSYEQYF.